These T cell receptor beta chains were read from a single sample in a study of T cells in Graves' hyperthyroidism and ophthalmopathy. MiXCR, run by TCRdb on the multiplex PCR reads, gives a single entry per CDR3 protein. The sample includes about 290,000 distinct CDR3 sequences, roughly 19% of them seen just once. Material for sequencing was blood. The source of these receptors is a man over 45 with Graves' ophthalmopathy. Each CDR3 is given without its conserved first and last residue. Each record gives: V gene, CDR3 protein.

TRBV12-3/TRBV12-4,ASSSQRLHQETQY
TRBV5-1,ASSLAYGLAGVDAKNIQY
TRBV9,ASSVGGSKMDGEQF
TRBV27,ASSYKPSGSGYEQY
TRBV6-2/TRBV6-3,ASLKEDGVPNEQF
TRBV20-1,RSGPDSYEQY
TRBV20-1,SARESGRSYEQY
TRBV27,ASRPAGTTGELF
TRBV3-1,ASSQWGTSGNVQY
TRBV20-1,SVGAEVEAF
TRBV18,ASSPYGEETQY
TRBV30,AWMNQETGPYNEQF